This T cell receptor (beta chain) is from a study of shared clonotypes between healthy human individuals. V was pared by 4 bases and J by 2 bases, with 17 bases between. Germline CDR1 SGDLS, CDR2 YYNGEE. There are 16 residues in the CDR3. Recent vaccinations or acute infections were absent in the healthy HIV-negative adult donors. In the authors' methods: There were no quality scores in the junction-only immunoSEQ sequences, so filtering differed. Only in-frame clones appear in the TCRdb table, and some are missing; sequencing was by immunoSEQ multiplex PCR. D and trimming were read from the DNA, whereas the V and J calls and clone size are those reported in that table. The sample records more than 1,200,000 clones, 98% being singletons.

The TCR comes from a man younger than 45 in good health. Sequenced: naive CD4+ T cells sorted from blood. Subset meaning: CD45RA+ positively selected. The rearrangement joins TRBV9 to TRBJ2-3, with D possibly being TRBD1 or TRBD2 (5 bases each). The CDR3 is CASSLREERTTDTQYF. The CDR3 coding sequence is TGTGCCAGCAGCCTCAGGGAAGAGCGGACCACAGATACGCAGTATTTT. The whole variable domain, filled in from reference TRBV9 and TRBJ2-3, reads DSGVTQTPKHLITATGQRVTLRCSPRSGDLSVYWYQQSLDQGLQFLIQYYNGEERAKGNILERFSAQQFPDLHSELNLSSLELGDSALYFCASSLREERTTDTQYFGPGTRLTVL.